Below are 5 T cell receptor beta chains sequenced from a single sample in a study of T cells in Graves' hyperthyroidism and ophthalmopathy. RNA transcripts served as the template for amplifying TCR beta CDR3 regions. Researchers ran a first-round RT-PCR on the TCR CDR3 using the HTBI primer set. TCRdb analysed the multiplex PCR reads with MiXCR anew, one entry per CDR3 protein. The data show around 340,000 distinct CDR3 sequences, about 18% seen once. Sequencing was done on a sample of blood. The receptor set was obtained from a woman aged 50 to 60 with Graves' hyperthyroidism.

This clonotype was recorded a few times. V is TRBV12-3 or TRBV12-4 and J is TRBJ2-5; D possibly matches TRBD1 or TRBD2 (6 bases each). CDR3 size: 15 residues. V dropped 8 bases and J dropped 5 bases, with 21 bases sitting between them. The CDR3 DNA sequence: TGTGCCAGCGGCCTTGAGGGGGGCGTCGAGGAGACCCAGTACTTC. Encoded protein: CASGLEGGVEETQYF.

This clonotype was observed at least ten times. V gene TRBV11-2 combines with J gene TRBJ1-2; 9 nucleotides match TRBD1. Germline-derived CDR1 and CDR2 are SGHAT and FQNNGV. Losses at the gene ends were 5 bases for V and 5 bases for J; bases not matched to a gene: 12. The CDR3 is 16 amino acids. The CDR3 sequence is CASSPGRDRARYGYTF. The CDR3 nucleotides read TGTGCCAGCAGCCCAGGGCGGGACAGGGCCCGGTATGGCTACACCTTC. The full variable domain, in which reference TRBV11-2 and TRBJ1-2 provide the parts outside the CDR3, is EAGVAQSPRYKIIEKRQSVAFWCNPISGHATLYWYQQILGQGPKLLIQFQNNGVVDDSQLPKDRFSAERLKGVDSTLKIQPAKLEDSAVYLCASSPGRDRARYGYTFGSGTRLTVV.

This clonotype has only a few counts. The rearrangement joins TRBV10-3 to TRBJ1-3; D ambiguous. CDR1 is ENHRY and CDR2 is SYGVKD in the germline V gene. Trimming cost V 7 bases and J 4 bases, with 11 bases left between them. The CDR3 is 13 amino acids. The CDR3 coding sequence is TGTGCCATCACGGCGGACCCCGGAAACACCATATATTTT. Protein: CAITADPGNTIYF.

This clonotype has a count of ten or more. This chain connects TRBV11-1 to TRBJ2-1; 12 nucleotides align to TRBD1. CDR1 and CDR2 from the germline V gene are SGHAT and FQDESV (reference sequence). The V gene end was trimmed by 2 bases and the J gene end by 10 bases; junction bases not matched to a gene: 6. This CDR3 spans 15 amino acids. Written as DNA, the CDR3 is TGTGCCAGCAGCTTATATGGGACAGGGGGCATGGAGCAGTTCTTC. Amino acids: CASSLYGTGGMEQFF.

This clonotype was seen many times. This chain uses TRBV10-2 with TRBJ2-7; 8 bases align to TRBD1. This CDR3 spans 13 amino acids. Germline CDR1 is WSHSY and CDR2 is SAAADI. The trim removed 6 bases at V and 3 bases at J, leaving 4 bases unmatched. CDR3 coding DNA: TGCGCCAGCAGACGTACAGGGGGCTACGAGCAGTACTTC. This translates into CASRRTGGYEQYF.